The 26 T cell receptor beta chains below come from one sample, sequenced in a study of cytomegalovirus exposure and HLA in healthy donors. Amplification used 60 Vbeta primers and 13 Jbeta primers. Only in-frame clones appear in the TCRdb table, and some are missing; sequencing was by immunoSEQ multiplex PCR. The data contain about 160,000 clones, 65% to 80% of them singletons. The sample consisted of PBMCs. These receptors were collected from a man aged 35-49 years in good health and CMV-seronegative.

V and J are TRBV19 and TRBJ1-1; D is possibly TRBD1 (6 bases). The ends were cut back, 5 bases at V and 5 bases at J, with 18 bases in the middle. Germline loops: CDR1 LNHDA, CDR2 SQIVND (reference sequence). The CDR3 is made up of 15 amino acids. For the CDR3, the DNA is TGTGCCAGTAGTGTCGCGGCCAGGGGATTTACTGAAGCTTTCTTT. This translates into CASSVAARGFTEAFF.

V is TRBV11-1 and J is TRBJ2-5; 8 positions agree with TRBD1. CDR3 length equals 16 residues. Germline V gene data show CDR1 as SGHAT and CDR2 as FQDESV (reference sequence). The V and J ends lost 1 base and 5 bases, in that order; junction bases with no gene match: 9. CDR3 nucleotide sequence: TGTGCCAGCAGCTTAGGGACAGGGAGCGTGAAGGAGACCCAGTACTTC. It translates to CASSLGTGSVKETQYF.

The rearrangement links TRBV14 to TRBJ2-3, with 8 bases identical to TRBD2. CDR1 and CDR2 (germline): SGHDN, FVKESK. The CDR3 consists of 16 residues. With V trimmed by 4 bases and J by 2 bases, 8 bases remained unmatched. The CDR3 DNA reads as TGTGCCAGCAGCCTTAGGAGCGGGGGACTCACAGATACGCAGTATTTT. Its translation is CASSLRSGGLTDTQYF.

The rearrangement uses TRBV4-1 and TRBJ2-3; 9 bases are a match to TRBD2. J lost 6 bases, V lost 4 bases, and 11 bases had no gene match. The CDR3 contains 16 residues. Germline CDR1 MGHRA, CDR2 YSYEKL. CDR3 loop: CASSPFSSGVEDTQYF. CDR3 sequence (DNA): TGCGCCAGCAGCCCCTTCTCTAGCGGGGTAGAGGATACGCAGTATTTT.

The rearrangement joins TRBV6-1 to TRBJ2-5, with a tentative D call TRBD1 (6 bases). The CDR3 is made up of 16 amino acids. In germline, CDR1 is MNHNS, CDR2 SASEGT. V was clipped by 4 bases and J by 0 bases, with 15 bases between them. CDR3 sequence (DNA): TGTGCCAGCAGTGCGAGCCCAGGGGCCTACCAAGAGACCCAGTACTTC. This sequence encodes CASSASPGAYQETQYF.

The V and J genes are TRBV11-2 and TRBJ2-1; 9 bases map to TRBD2. Germline CDR1 SGHAT, CDR2 FQNNGV. The CDR3 is 16 residues long. With V trimmed by 1 base and J by 8 bases, 9 bases remained unmatched. Here the CDR3 DNA reads TGTGCCAGCAGCTTAGTGGCGGGGGGGCCAAATCATGAGCAGTTCTTC. Amino acids: CASSLVAGGPNHEQFF.

This clone turned up a few times. This chain connects TRBV28 to TRBJ1-2, with D tentatively TRBD1 (6 bases). CDR1 MDHEN and CDR2 SYDVKM come from the germline V gene. V was shortened by 5 bases and J by 3 bases, with 13 bases between the two germline ends. CDR3 length equals 14 residues. Here the CDR3 reads CASSPGTFDYGYTF. DNA for the CDR3: TGTGCCAGCAGTCCCGGGACATTCGACTATGGCTACACCTTC.

The chain links TRBV7-9 to TRBJ1-2, with TRBD1 matching 9 bases. With V trimmed by 5 bases and J by 5 bases, 6 bases remained unmatched. Germline V gives CDR1 SEHNR, CDR2 FQNEAQ (reference sequence). The CDR3 sequence is 14 residues long. The CDR3 here is CASSLAGTGYGYTF. In DNA, the CDR3 is TGTGCCAGCAGCCTCGCCGGGACAGGGTATGGCTACACCTTC.

The chain links TRBV7-3 to TRBJ1-1, with D maybe TRBD1 (5 bases). Germline CDR1 and CDR2: SGHTA and FQGTGA. The CDR3 consists of 13 residues. V shed 4 bases and J shed 4 bases, with 10 bases lying between them. The CDR3 nucleotides read TGTGCCAGCAGCTCTCAGGGAGGCACTGAAGCTTTCTTT. Translated, it gives CASSSQGGTEAFF. Complete variable domain (other parts from reference TRBV7-3 and TRBJ1-1): GAGVSQTPSNKVTEKGKYVELRCDPISGHTALYWYRQSLGQGPEFLIYFQGTGAADDSGLPNDRFFAVRPEGSVSTLKIQRTERGDSAVYLCASSSQGGTEAFFGQGTRLTVV.

The chain employs TRBV7-3 and TRBJ2-1; tentatively, D is TRBD1 (6 bases). This CDR3 has 13 residues. Trimming took 1 base from V and 10 from J, leaving 11 bases between them. Germline values: CDR1 SGHTA, CDR2 FQGTGA. The DNA of the CDR3 is TGTGCCAGCAGCTTAATACCTACAGGGGAGCAGTTCTTC. Translation: CASSLIPTGEQFF.

V and J are TRBV9 and TRBJ2-7; D is possibly TRBD1 (6 bases). Germline CDR1 reads SGDLS; CDR2 reads YYNGEE. Trimming removed 0 bases at V and 3 bases at J, with 10 bases between. The CDR3 length is 14 residues. Written as DNA, the CDR3 is TGTGCCAGCAGCGTAGCATTAGGGGGCTACGAGCAGTACTTC. Its translation: CASSVALGGYEQYF. The full variable domain, completed using reference TRBV9 and TRBJ2-7, is DSGVTQTPKHLITATGQRVTLRCSPRSGDLSVYWYQQSLDQGLQFLIQYYNGEERAKGNILERFSAQQFPDLHSELNLSSLELGDSALYFCASSVALGGYEQYFGPGTRLTVT.

This sequence joins TRBV19 and TRBJ1-4; D may be TRBD1 (5 bases). Trimming took 4 bases from V and 7 from J, leaving 13 bases between them. Germline lookup yields CDR1 LNHDA and CDR2 SQIVND (reference sequence). This CDR3 has 14 amino acids. DNA of the CDR3: TGTGCCAGTAGTACCCAGACAGAAGTTGAAAAACTGTTTTTT. Encoded protein: CASSTQTEVEKLFF.

The gene calls are TRBV30 and TRBJ1-1; D remains ambiguous. The CDR3 runs 14 residues. Germline V gene sequence: CDR1 GTSNPN, CDR2 SVGIG (reference sequence). Trimming shortened V by 0 bases and J by 0 bases, and 8 bases separated the two germline ends. CDR3 bases: TGTGCCTGGAGTGTACTAGAATTGAACACTGAAGCTTTCTTT. Protein product: CAWSVLELNTEAFF.

CDR3 in DNA: TGCGCCAGCAGTCCACAGCCGTCAAACACCTACGAGCAGTACTTC. Translating it yields CASSPQPSNTYEQYF. The chain recombines TRBV5-1 with TRBJ2-5, with D hard to call. The closer fit of TRBJ2-7 to the DNA end suggests the J call may be wrong. The CDR3 sequence is 15 residues long. The germline CDR1 and CDR2 sequences are SGHRS and YFSETQ.

This chain links TRBV7-3 with TRBJ2-1; the match to TRBD2 covers 8 bases. Germline CDR1 SGHTA, CDR2 FQGTGA. J lost 2 bases, V lost 4 bases, and 4 bases had no gene match. The CDR3 sequence is 15 residues long. The CDR3 coding sequence is TGTGCCAGCAGCTGGACTAGCACGCCCTACAATGAGCAGTTCTTC. Protein: CASSWTSTPYNEQFF.

The chain carries TRBV7-9 and TRBJ2-1; D uncertain. This CDR3 comprises 14 residues. Trimming took off 0 bases at V and 6 bases at J, with 9 bases between the two ends. Germline V gives CDR1 SEHNR, CDR2 FQNEAQ (reference sequence). The CDR3 DNA is TGTGCCAGCAGCTTAGCTGGCCGCCTCAATGAGCAGTTCTTC. It encodes CASSLAGRLNEQFF.

The chain carries TRBV6-5 and TRBJ2-3; possibly TRBD1 for D (7 bases). The CDR3 spans 15 residues. Germline V gene lookup returns CDR1 MNHEY and CDR2 SVGAGI. Trimming cost V 0 bases and J 5 bases, with 12 bases left between them. The CDR3 loop is CASSYSGGGGDTQYF. CDR3 sequence (DNA): TGTGCCAGCAGTTACTCAGGAGGGGGCGGAGATACGCAGTATTTT.

This clone was seen just once. The V and J genes are TRBV27 and TRBJ1-6, with TRBD1 identical over 10 bases. The V and J ends lost 5 bases and 1 base, in that order; junction bases with no gene match: 2. Germline CDR1 is MNHEY and CDR2 is SMNVEV (reference sequence). The CDR3 is 16 amino acids. CDR3 loop: CASSGGQGSYNSPLHF. CDR3 nucleotides: TGTGCCAGCAGTGGGGGACAGGGGTCCTATAATTCACCCCTCCACTTT.

This sequence joins TRBV6-4 and TRBJ1-2, with 9 bases lining up with TRBD1. Germline loops: CDR1 MRHNA, CDR2 SNTAGT. Unmatched junction bases numbered 11, after V lost 6 bases and J lost 6 bases. The CDR3 runs to 15 residues. The CDR3 DNA is TGTGCCAGCAGCGCGGACGGACAGGGGTCTGATGGCTACACCTTC. This encodes CASSADGQGSDGYTF.

V is TRBV30 and J is TRBJ1-3; D is perhaps TRBD1 (5 bases). This CDR3 is built from 12 residues. The germline CDR1 and CDR2 sequences are GTSNPN and SVGIG (reference sequence). V was trimmed by 8 bases and J by 3 bases, leaving 11 bases between them. The CDR3 DNA follows: TGTGCCGGGGCCCCGGGTGGAAACACCATATATTTT. Protein: CAGAPGGNTIYF.

The chain couples TRBV19 to TRBJ1-1, with D possibly matching TRBD1 (6 bases). The germline gives CDR1 LNHDA, CDR2 SQIVND (reference sequence). V shed 10 bases and J shed 0 bases, with 12 bases lying between them. This CDR3 region has 13 residues. CDR3 DNA sequence: TGTGCCAAATCAGGACAGATGAACACTGAAGCTTTCTTT. It specifies CAKSGQMNTEAFF.

V usage is TRBV6-5 and J usage is TRBJ2-7; TRBD2 matches at 7 bases. This CDR3 comprises 15 residues. The junction had 7 bases not matched to a gene; V was cut back by 2 bases and J by 3 bases. Germline CDR1 is MNHEY and CDR2 is SVGAGI. The CDR3 sequence: CASSYPRAGIYEQYF. In DNA form, the CDR3 reads TGTGCCAGCAGTTACCCAAGAGCGGGGATCTACGAGCAGTACTTC.

The rearrangement uses TRBV5-1 and TRBJ2-1; unclear D gene. Trimming took 1 base from V and 0 from J, leaving 14 bases between them. CDR1 is SGHRS, CDR2 YFSETQ, per germline. The CDR3 extends over 17 amino acids. As DNA, the CDR3 is TGCGCCAGCAGCTTGTCCCTCCAGGTGAGCTCCTACAATGAGCAGTTCTTC. Translating it yields CASSLSLQVSSYNEQFF.

The chain uses TRBV5-6 and TRBJ1-3; D remains unclear. CDR3 length equals 16 residues. CDR1 and CDR2 (germline): SGHDT, YYEEEE. The germline V and J ends were trimmed by 3 bases and 2 bases, with 15 bases remaining between them. Written as DNA, the CDR3 is TGTGCCAGCAGCTCCGGACGGGAATACACTGGAAACACCATATATTTT. Residues: CASSSGREYTGNTIYF.

The chain employs TRBV25-1 and TRBJ1-1; D gene uncertain. CDR3 size: 14 residues. CDR1 is MGHDK, CDR2 SYGVNS, per germline. Trimming cost V 3 bases and J 5 bases, with 13 bases left between them. The CDR3 is CASSESWSITEAFF. CDR3 in DNA: TGTGCCAGCAGTGAGAGTTGGAGTATAACTGAAGCTTTCTTT. Together with reference TRBV25-1 and TRBJ1-1, the CDR3 gives the full variable domain: EADIYQTPRYLVIGTGKKITLECSQTMGHDKMYWYQQDPGMELHLIHYSYGVNSTEKGDLSSESTVSRIRTEHFPLTLESARPSHTSQYLCASSESWSITEAFFGQGTRLTVV.

The table lists this clone with a few counts. This chain links TRBV19 with TRBJ2-1, with a possible D match to TRBD2 (5 bases). Trimming removed 7 bases at V and 9 bases at J, with 16 bases between. The CDR3 totals 13 residues. The V gene's germline CDR1 is LNHDA and CDR2 SQIVND (reference sequence). The CDR3 sequence: CASKSFRGSEQFF. CDR3 nucleotide sequence: TGTGCCAGTAAGAGTTTTAGAGGGAGTGAGCAGTTCTTC.